This section outlines one T cell receptor beta chain sequence together with its context. The antigen is unknown. Primers included in the PCR were 60 Vbeta and 13 Jbeta primers. Sequencing used immunoSEQ multiplex PCR; TCRdb keeps in-frame clones, though not all of them. Of 95,000 to 150,000 clones in the sample, over 60% were seen once. This record comes from a study of cytomegalovirus exposure and HLA in healthy donors. Whole-study results and caveats: What was likely a sequencing artifact was a cluster of highly shared sequence variants. As was reported, the HLA-A and HLA-B alleles of most subjects were accurately predicted from TCR beta sequences.

The clonotype comes from a woman in her forties in good health and CMV-seropositive. Specimen: PBMCs.

This CDR3 reads CASSIDSGNQPQHF. The CDR3 DNA sequence: TGTGCCAGTAGTATAGATAGCGGGAATCAGCCCCAGCATTTT. This rearrangement joins TRBV19 to TRBJ1-5; no clear D gene. This CDR3 comprises 14 residues. CDR1 LNHDA and CDR2 SQIVND come from the germline V gene (reference sequence). The V gene lost 0 bases and the J gene lost 4 bases, with 7 bases spanning the gap.